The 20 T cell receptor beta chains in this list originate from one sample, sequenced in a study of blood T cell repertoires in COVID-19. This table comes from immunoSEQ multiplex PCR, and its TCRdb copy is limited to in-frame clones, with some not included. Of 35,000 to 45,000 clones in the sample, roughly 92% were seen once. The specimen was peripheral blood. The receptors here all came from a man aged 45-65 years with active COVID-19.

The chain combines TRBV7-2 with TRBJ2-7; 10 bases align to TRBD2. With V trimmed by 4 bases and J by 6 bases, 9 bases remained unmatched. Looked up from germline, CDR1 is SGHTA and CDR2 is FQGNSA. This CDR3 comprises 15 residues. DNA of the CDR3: TGTGCCAGCAGCTCCAGCGGGAGGGTGGATCCCGAGCAGTACTTC. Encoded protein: CASSSSGRVDPEQYF.

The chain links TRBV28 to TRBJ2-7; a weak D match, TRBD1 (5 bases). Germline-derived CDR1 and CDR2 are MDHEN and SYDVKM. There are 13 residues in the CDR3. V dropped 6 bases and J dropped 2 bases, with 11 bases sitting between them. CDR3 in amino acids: CASRKTEPYEQYF. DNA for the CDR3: TGTGCCAGCAGGAAGACAGAACCCTACGAGCAGTACTTC.

The CDR3 region is CASSPQGPEETQYF. CDR3 nucleotide sequence: TGTGCCAGCAGCCCTCAGGGGCCGGAAGAGACCCAGTACTTC. This rearrangement joins TRBV7-9 to TRBJ2-5; the D gene is possibly TRBD1 (6 bases). V was trimmed by 5 bases and J by 3 bases, leaving 13 bases between them. The CDR3 runs to 14 residues. Germline V gene data show CDR1 as SEHNR and CDR2 as FQNEAQ (reference sequence).

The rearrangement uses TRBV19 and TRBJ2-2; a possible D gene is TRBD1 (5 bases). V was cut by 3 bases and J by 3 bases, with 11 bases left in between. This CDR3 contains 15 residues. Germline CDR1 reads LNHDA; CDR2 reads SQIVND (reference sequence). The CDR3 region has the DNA TGTGCCAGTAGTATTCAAGGGGTGGACACCGGGGAGCTGTTTTTT. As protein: CASSIQGVDTGELFF.

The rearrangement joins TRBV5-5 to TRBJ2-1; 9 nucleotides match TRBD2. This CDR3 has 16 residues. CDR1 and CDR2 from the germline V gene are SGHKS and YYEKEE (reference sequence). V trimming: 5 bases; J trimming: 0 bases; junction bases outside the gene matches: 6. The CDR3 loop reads CASRPGSGGSYNEQFF. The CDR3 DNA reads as TGTGCCAGCAGGCCCGGTAGCGGGGGCTCCTACAATGAGCAGTTCTTC.

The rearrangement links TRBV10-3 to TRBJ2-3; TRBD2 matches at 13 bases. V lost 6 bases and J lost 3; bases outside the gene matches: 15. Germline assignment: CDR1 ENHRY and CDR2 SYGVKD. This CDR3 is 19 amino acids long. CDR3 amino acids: CAIRPGLAGEGRATDTQYF. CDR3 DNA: TGTGCCATCAGACCAGGACTAGCGGGAGAGGGTAGGGCGACAGATACGCAGTATTTT.

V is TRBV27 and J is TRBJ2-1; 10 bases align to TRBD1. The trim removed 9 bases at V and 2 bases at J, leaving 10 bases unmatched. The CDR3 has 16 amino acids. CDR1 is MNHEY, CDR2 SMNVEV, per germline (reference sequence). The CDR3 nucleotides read TGTGCCAGTCGCCCCGGGACAGGGGTAACCTACAATGAGCAGTTCTTC. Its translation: CASRPGTGVTYNEQFF.

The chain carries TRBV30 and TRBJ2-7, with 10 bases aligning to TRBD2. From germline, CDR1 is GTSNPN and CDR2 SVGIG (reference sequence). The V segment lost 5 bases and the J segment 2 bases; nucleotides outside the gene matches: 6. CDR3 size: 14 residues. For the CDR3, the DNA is TGTGCCTGGGCTCTAGCGGGAGTCCCCTACGAGCAGTACTTC. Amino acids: CAWALAGVPYEQYF.

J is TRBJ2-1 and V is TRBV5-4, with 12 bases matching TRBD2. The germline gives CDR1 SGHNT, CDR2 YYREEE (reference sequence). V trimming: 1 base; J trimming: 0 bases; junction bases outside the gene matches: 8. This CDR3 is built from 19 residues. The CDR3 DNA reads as TGTGCCAGCAGCTTGAAAACTAGCGGGAGGCTAAGCTCCTACAATGAGCAGTTCTTC. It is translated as CASSLKTSGRLSSYNEQFF.

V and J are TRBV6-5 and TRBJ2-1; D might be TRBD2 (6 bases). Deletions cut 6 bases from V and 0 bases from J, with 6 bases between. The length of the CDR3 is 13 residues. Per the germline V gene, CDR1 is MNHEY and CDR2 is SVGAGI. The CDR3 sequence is CASSGSSYNEQFF. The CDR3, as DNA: TGTGCCAGCAGCGGGAGCTCCTACAATGAGCAGTTCTTC.

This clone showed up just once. CDR3: CASSPPGLAGLNEQFF. CDR3 in DNA: TGTGCCAGCAGCCCACCGGGACTAGCGGGACTCAATGAGCAGTTCTTC. This sequence joins TRBV7-2 and TRBJ2-1; 13 bases line up with TRBD2. The CDR3 has 16 residues. Germline-derived CDR1 and CDR2 are SGHTA and FQGNSA. With V trimmed by 5 bases and J by 6 bases, 7 bases remained unmatched.

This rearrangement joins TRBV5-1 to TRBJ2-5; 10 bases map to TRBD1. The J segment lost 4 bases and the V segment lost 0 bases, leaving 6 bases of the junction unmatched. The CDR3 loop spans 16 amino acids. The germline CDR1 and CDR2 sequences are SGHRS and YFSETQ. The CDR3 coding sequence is TGCGCCAGCAGCTTGGAGGGACAGGGGCAGGGAGAGACCCAGTACTTC. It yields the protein CASSLEGQGQGETQYF. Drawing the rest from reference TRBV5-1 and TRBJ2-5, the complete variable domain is KAGVTQTPRYLIKTRGQQVTLSCSPISGHRSVSWYQQTPGQGLQFLFEYFSETQRNKGNFPGRFSGRQFSNSRSEMNVSTLELGDSALYLCASSLEGQGQGETQYFGPGTRLLVL.

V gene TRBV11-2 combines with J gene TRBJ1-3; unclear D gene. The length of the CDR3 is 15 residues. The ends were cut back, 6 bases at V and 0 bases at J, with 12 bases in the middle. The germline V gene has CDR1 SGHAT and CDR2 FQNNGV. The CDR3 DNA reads TGTGCCAGCAGATCCGCCGCGAGCTCTGGAAACACCATATATTTT. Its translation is CASRSAASSGNTIYF.

This chain's CDR3 is CASRLQGARGYTF. In DNA, the CDR3 is TGTGCCAGTAGGTTACAGGGGGCGCGTGGCTACACCTTC. The genes are TRBV19 and TRBJ1-2; 9 bases align to TRBD1. Trimming took 6 bases from V and 7 from J; bases not matched to a gene: 6. Germline V gene data show CDR1 as LNHDA and CDR2 as SQIVND (reference sequence). This CDR3 is built from 13 residues. The complete variable domain, with remaining parts taken from reference TRBV19 and TRBJ1-2, reads DGGITQSPKYLFRKEGQNVTLSCEQNLNHDAMYWYRQDPGQGLRLIYYSQIVNDFQKGDIAEGYSVSREKKESFPLTVTSAQKNPTAFYLCASRLQGARGYTFGSGTRLTVV.

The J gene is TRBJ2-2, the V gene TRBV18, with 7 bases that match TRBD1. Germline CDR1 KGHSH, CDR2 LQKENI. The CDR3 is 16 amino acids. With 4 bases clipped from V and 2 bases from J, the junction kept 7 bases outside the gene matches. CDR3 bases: TGTGCCAGCTCACGACAGGGCTCGGGAAACACCGGGGAGCTGTTTTTT. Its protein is CASSRQGSGNTGELFF.

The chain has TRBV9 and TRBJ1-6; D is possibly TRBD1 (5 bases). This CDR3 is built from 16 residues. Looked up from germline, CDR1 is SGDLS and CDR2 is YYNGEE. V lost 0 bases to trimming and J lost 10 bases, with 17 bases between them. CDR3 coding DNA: TGTGCCAGCAGCGTAGACCCAGGGTTCGATGAATCACCCCTCCACTTT. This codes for CASSVDPGFDESPLHF.

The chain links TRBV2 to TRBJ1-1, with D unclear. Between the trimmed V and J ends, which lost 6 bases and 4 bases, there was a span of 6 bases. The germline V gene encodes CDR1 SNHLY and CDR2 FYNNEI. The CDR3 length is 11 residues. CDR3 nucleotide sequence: TGTGCCAGCAGACTTTCCACTGAAGCTTTCTTT. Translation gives CASRLSTEAFF.

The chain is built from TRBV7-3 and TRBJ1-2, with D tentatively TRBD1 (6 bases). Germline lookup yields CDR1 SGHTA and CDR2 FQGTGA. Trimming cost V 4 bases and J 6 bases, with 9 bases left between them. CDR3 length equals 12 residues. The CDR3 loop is CASSSGVDGYTF. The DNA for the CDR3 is TGTGCCAGCAGCTCAGGGGTTGATGGCTACACCTTC.

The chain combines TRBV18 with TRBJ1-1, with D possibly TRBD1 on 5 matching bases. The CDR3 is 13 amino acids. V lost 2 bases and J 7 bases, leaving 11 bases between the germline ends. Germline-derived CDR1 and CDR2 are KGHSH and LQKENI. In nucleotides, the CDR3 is TGTGCCAGCTCACCATCAGGACAATTTGAAGCTTTCTTT. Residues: CASSPSGQFEAFF.

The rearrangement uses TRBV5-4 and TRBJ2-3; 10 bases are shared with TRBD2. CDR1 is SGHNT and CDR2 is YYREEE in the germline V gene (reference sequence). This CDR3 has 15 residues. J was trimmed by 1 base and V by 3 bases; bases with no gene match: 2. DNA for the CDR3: TGTGCCAGCAGCTCCGGGACTAGCGGCACAGATACGCAGTATTTT. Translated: CASSSGTSGTDTQYF.